These T cell receptor beta chains were read from a single sample in a study of PD-1 blockade in classical Hodgkin lymphoma. Here immunoSEQ multiplex PCR was the method, and the copy in TCRdb shows in-frame clones only, minus some. In the table there are about 21,000 clones, under 70% of which are singletons. Sequenced here: peripheral blood mononuclear cells (PBMCs), sampled at baseline. The receptors originated from a human donor with classical Hodgkin lymphoma. Each CDR3 is given with its conserved first and last residue. The D gene is left open where the match is weak. Clone sizes are given selectively: once, few, many, or a class where the clone is expanded.

d_call clone_size cdr3_length j_call v_call cdr3_aa cdr3_nt
TRBD1 - 16 TRBJ2-7 TRBV7-3 CASSSIGQGPIYEQYF TGTGCCAGCAGCTCCATAGGACAGGGGCCGATCTACGAGCAGTACTTC
- - 12 TRBJ1-4 TRBV10-1 CASSESREKLFF TGCGCCAGCAGTGAGTCAAGAGAAAAACTGTTTTTT
- - 14 TRBJ1-5 TRBV10-3 CAISDGTPATPQHF TGTGCCATCAGTGACGGGACACCGGCCACTCCCCAGCATTTT
- - 16 TRBJ2-5 TRBV27 CASSFLNPQVQETQYF TGTGCCAGCAGTTTTCTGAACCCCCAGGTACAAGAGACCCAGTACTTC
TRBD1 - 16 TRBJ2-3 TRBV5-6 CASSSRQGASTDTQYF TGTGCCAGCAGCTCGCGACAGGGGGCCAGCACAGATACGCAGTATTTT
TRBD2 - 15 TRBJ2-2 TRBV9 CASSVGLAGLGELFF TGTGCCAGCAGCGTAGGGCTAGCGGGGCTCGGGGAGCTGTTTTTT
- - 14 TRBJ1-4 TRBV28 CASSLRGAREKLFF TGTGCCAGCAGCCTCCGGGGGGCGAGGGAAAAACTGTTTTTT
- - 13 TRBJ1-2 TRBV5-1 CASSPWEYYGYTF TGCGCCAGCAGCCCGTGGGAATACTATGGCTACACCTTC
- - 16 TRBJ2-1 TRBV5-1 CASSFSSGRSYNEQFF TGCGCCAGCAGCTTCTCAAGCGGGCGCTCCTACAATGAGCAGTTCTTC
TRBD2 - 14 TRBJ2-7 TRBV19 CASSIRLAGEKQYF TGTGCCAGTAGTATAAGGCTAGCGGGAGAGAAGCAGTACTTC
- - 12 TRBJ2-3 TRBV18 CASSPLGDTQYF TGTGCCAGCTCACCACTGGGAGATACGCAGTATTTT
- - 14 TRBJ1-5 TRBV21-1 CASSKYRGRQPQHF TGTGCCAGCAGCAAATACAGGGGGCGTCAGCCCCAGCATTTT
- - 12 TRBJ2-1 TRBV4-3 CASSQDWGEQFF TGCGCCAGCAGCCAAGATTGGGGGGAGCAGTTCTTC
TRBD2 - 17 TRBJ2-3 TRBV28 CASSSVLAGGTTDTQYF TGTGCCAGCAGCTCGGTTCTAGCGGGGGGTACCACAGATACGCAGTATTTT
- - 10 TRBJ2-3 TRBV12-2 CASRLTGEYF TGTGCAAGTCGCCTAACCGGCGAGTATTTT
TRBD1 few 14 TRBJ2-7 TRBV19 CASSRDRGPYEQYF TGTGCCAGTAGTAGGGACAGGGGCCCCTACGAGCAGTACTTC
TRBD1 - 15 TRBJ2-7 TRBV18 CASSPPGQGVSEQYF TGTGCCAGCTCACCACCAGGACAGGGTGTAAGCGAGCAGTACTTC
TRBD1 - 17 TRBJ1-1 TRBV10-3 CAISAGTGGAIRSEAFF TGTGCCATCAGTGCCGGGACAGGGGGCGCGATAAGGTCTGAAGCTTTCTTT
- - 14 TRBJ2-7 TRBV7-9 CASSLEGIRSEQYF TGTGCCAGCAGCTTAGAAGGGATTAGATCCGAGCAGTACTTC
TRBD1 - 16 TRBJ1-4 TRBV6-6 CASSLPGQGRREKLFF TGTGCCAGCAGTCTTCCGGGACAGGGTCGACGCGAAAAACTGTTTTTT
- few 17 TRBJ2-3 TRBV10-3 CAISYSQGHGSTDTQYF TGTGCCATCAGTTATTCGCAGGGGCACGGCAGCACAGATACGCAGTATTTT
- - 12 TRBJ1-4 TRBV4-1 CASSSGREKLFF TGCGCCAGCAGCTCAGGAAGGGAAAAACTGTTTTTT
TRBD1 - 19 TRBJ1-2 TRBV12-5 CASGLVSSPGQVTNYGYTF TGTGCTAGTGGTTTGGTATCCTCTCCGGGACAGGTGACTAACTATGGCTACACCTTC